This TCR beta chain originates from a study of T cell responses to AZD1222 COVID-19 vaccine. Overall study findings and caveats: Receipt of two AZD1222 doses was followed by a rise in Spike-specific TCR breadth and depth.

Libraries were prepared by immunoSEQ multiplex PCR; TCRdb keeps only in-frame clonotypes and omits some of them. This table holds 150,000 or so clones, around 90% found once. V trimming: 3 bases; J trimming: 5 bases; junction bases outside the gene matches: 2. Germline values: CDR1 KGHSH, CDR2 LQKENI. The CDR3 extends over 14 amino acids. Comment on this clone: Its antigen is still unknown.

This TCR came from an adult who received the AZD1222 COVID-19 vaccine. The sequenced sample was peripheral blood, obtained 28 days after the second AZD1222 dose. The V and J genes are TRBV18 and TRBJ1-5; 9 bases agree with TRBD1. The CDR3 DNA is TGTGCCAGCTCACCCCGGACAGGGGATCAGCCCCAGCATTTT. Translation: CASSPRTGDQPQHF.